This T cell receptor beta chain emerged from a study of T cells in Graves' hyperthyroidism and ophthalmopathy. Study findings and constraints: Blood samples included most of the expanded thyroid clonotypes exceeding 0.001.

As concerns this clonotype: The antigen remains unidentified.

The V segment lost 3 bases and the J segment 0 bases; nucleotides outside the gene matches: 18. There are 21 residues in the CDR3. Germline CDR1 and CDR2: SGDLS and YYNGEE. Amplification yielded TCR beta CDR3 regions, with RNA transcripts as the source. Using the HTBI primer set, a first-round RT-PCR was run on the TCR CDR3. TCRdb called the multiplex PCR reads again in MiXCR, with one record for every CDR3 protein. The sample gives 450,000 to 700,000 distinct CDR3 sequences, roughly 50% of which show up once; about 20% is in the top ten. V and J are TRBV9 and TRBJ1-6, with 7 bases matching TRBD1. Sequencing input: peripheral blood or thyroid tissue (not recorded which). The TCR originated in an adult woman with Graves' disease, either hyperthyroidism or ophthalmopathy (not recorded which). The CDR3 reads CASSDPQGTGTESSYNSPLHF. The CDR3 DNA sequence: TGTGCCAGCAGCGACCCCCAGGGGACCGGGACAGAAAGCTCCTATAATTCACCCCTCCACTTT.